Below, one T cell receptor (beta chain) is given with its context. It lacks a known antigen. Base qualities are not at hand, and no much larger clone is one base apart. This record comes from a study of human T cells and chemical hapten exposure (dated by TCRdb to the early 2020s). Looking at the study overall: For sensitization, 2% DPC in acetone was applied to an approximately 2 cm by approximately 2 cm area of upper inner arm skin. Weekly therapeutic DPC doses were additionally applied to the scalp of patients throughout the approximately 25-week study period. Patch testing on the upper back used Finn chambers containing 0.01% DPC, with scoring done after 6 days according to International Contact Dermatitis Research Group standards. The patient cohort, mostly female, included alopecia areata with under or over 50% scalp involvement, alopecia totalis and alopecia universalis. Libraries were pooled for sequencing, and per-sample TCR yields varied mainly because of small differences in library volumes within the pool. Peripheral blood TCR repertoire changes were tracked in vivo in alopecia patients during primary and secondary sensitization to the hapten diphenylcyclopropenone (DPC). Blood was sampled from patients pre-sensitization (week 0) and at 2, 6 and about 24 weeks after DPC sensitization. Blood for TCR sequencing was provided by twenty-nine alopecia patients at one to four time points (pre-sensitization, 2, 6 and 24 weeks).

Trimming removed 11 bases from V and 5 bases from J; the gene matches leave 9 bases unexplained. Looking up the germline V gene yields CDR1 MNHEY and CDR2 SVGAGI. Counted from cysteine to phenylalanine, this CDR3 has 13 amino acids. CDR3 DNA is the only sequence kept; it has 39 bases, read in frame from the first base. Findings and caveats that apply to the study as a whole: Because every patient had alopecia, a presumed autoimmune disease, the patients' immune response might differ from that of healthy individuals. Expanded TCRs formed significantly more large CDR3 similarity clusters than pre-sensitization or healthy control sets, consistent with antigen-driven responses. Patch test score was positively correlated with the number of PT1 expanded TCRs, with significance at thresholds 8, 16 and 32 but not at 4. No change with DPC sensitization was found in the number of TCRs above 1 in 1000 frequency, and no evidence of global repertoire structure alterations was found. After repeated subsampling, changes were observed in the strength of the expansion versus patch-test correlation and in the threshold at which the correlation became significant.

Explained via the paper, the time point label denotes: pre-sensitization, week 0. In the paper's terms, the treatment or condition label means: therapeutic diphenylcyclopropenone sensitization with weekly scalp DPC. At each patch-test visit, blood was drawn before the patch test was applied. Eligible patients were aged 18 to 70, diagnosed with alopecia, deemed suitable for DPC therapy, and excluded if pregnant. Unfractionated whole blood was collected in Tempus Blood RNA tubes, and total RNA was extracted from that blood. To prepare the library, RACE was applied. The sample was run on a NextSeq 500. During library preparation, unique molecular identifiers were attached to individual cDNA molecules so that TCRs could be counted in a quantitative, reproducible way. Each blood RNA sample was used to sequence both TCR alpha and TCR beta chains. The authors' analysis ran thus. The median number of TCRs per sample was roughly 100,000, ranging from 23,224 to 690,600. The Decombinator software suite was used to annotate the V, J and CDR3 of the TCR reads. To make PS versus PT1 abundance plots, every sample was subsampled to the same number of TCRs (28,000). TCRs were defined as expanded if absent before sensitization and observed at least eight times at the 2-week time point. TCRdb reworked the public reads: Q25 trimming with fastp, MiXCR clone assembly, productive beta chains retained. CDR3 protein duplicates are merged, each entry listing the most common genes and DNA. For this entry, the V and J calls and clone size follow TCRdb and not the study's own pipeline. This sample holds approximately 370,000 distinct CDR3 sequences; 5% to 6.5% were observed only once. In total, the top ten clones hold roughly 8.2% of the sample.

This clonotype originated in a woman aged 18-35 years with alopecia areata. Some clones in this sample may be carry-over from other donors' samples. The chain is encoded by TRBV6-5 joined to TRBJ2-1; TRBD1 lines up with 7 middle nucleotides. The sample in question was whole blood, obtained in connection with sensitization to the hapten diphenylcyclopropenone (DPC). The CDR3 sequence is CAVSGTVNNEQFF. The sequenced DNA is TGTGCCGTGTCCGGGACAGTCAACAATGAGCAGTTCTTC.